This T cell receptor beta chain comes out of a study of shared clonotypes between healthy human individuals (TCRdb year 2020). Context from the whole study: The cohort included three men and a couple of women between 18 and 49 years of age. For each donor, CD4 naive and CD4 memory were each run on three plates, CD8 naive on two plates, and CD8 memory on one plate. Blood TCR repertoires of five healthy adults were deeply sequenced to estimate repertoire size and the extent of clonotype sharing between individuals. Libraries were prepared and TCR repertoires were sequenced by different laboratories using diverse techniques, in order to increase sequencing depth and limit assay-specific biases. Between about 0.94 and 8.9 billion PBMCs per donor were obtained by leukapheresis. Study-wide conclusions, independent of this receptor: Sampling was restricted to blood, and TCR repertoires in tissue are likely to differ from TCR repertoires in blood. Rarefaction of sorted-subset datasets indicated incomplete sequencing despite the large sequencing depth. Higher generation probabilities were observed for clonotypes shared by all four sorted-subset donors than for non-shared clonotypes. Based on pairwise subsampling, the degree of clonotype sharing among donors was expected to be affected by sequencing depth. Naive subsets generally had larger estimated clonotype richness than memory subsets did. Because the study included only a small number of donors, the genetic and exposure-history diversity represented was limited. About 4.5% of naive CD4, 3.5% of naive CD8, 2% to 2.5% of memory CD4, and about 0.4% of memory CD8 clonotypes were shared across a handful of donors.

CD8 naive samples consisted of CD45RO-negative cells that were positively selected for CCR7, yielding a CD45RA+CCR7+ population without TemRA cells. The donors were healthy, HIV-negative adults who had no recently reported acute infections or vaccinations. Every donor was a Caucasian adult living in Nashville, Tennessee, USA. After blood collection by leukapheresis, PBMCs were isolated using Ficoll-Histopaque density gradient centrifugation and then cryopreserved in the vapor phase of liquid nitrogen. Purity and quantity of every magnetically sorted T cell population were checked by analytical flow cytometry. From each sorted fraction, genomic DNA was isolated and quantified by UV absorbance on a Nanodrop 2000c. Concerning this clone: The antigen it binds to is not known. No base quality values were provided; no much bigger clone lies one nucleotide off.

Using the deep immunoSEQ assay, multiplex PCR amplified TCR CDR3 regions from genomic DNA. Extracted genomic DNA from each cell subset was distributed evenly across all wells of several immunoSEQ 96-well plates, and each plate was treated as a replicate. For sorted subsets, around 200 ng genomic DNA, equal to 25,000 to 35,000 T cell genomes, was loaded into each replicate PCR. The purified libraries were quantified using a Qubit 3.0 fluorometer, sized with a Bioanalyzer 2100, and then quantified again using the KAPA Library Quantification kit. Every immunoSEQ 96-well plate was sequenced on a dedicated single-read 150-cycle Illumina NextSeq 550 flow cell. The original methods were these. Because the immunoSEQ output held only junctional sequences and lacked quality scores, the filtering could not match the filtering applied to full-length reads. To assign V/J genes and CDR3, sequences were annotated using PyIR, a Python wrapper for IgBLAST v1.9, with IMGT germline references. Any read was removed if the V/J assignment was weak (E-value above 1e-6), the CDR3 was missing, or the read contained stop codons, out-of-frame junctions, or ambiguous translated residues. V3J clonotypes were defined by identical inferred V gene, J gene, and CDR3 amino acid sequence. To compute the percentage overlap between repertoires, the number of shared unique clonotypes was divided by the size of the smaller repertoire. Three approaches were used to assess repertoire richness: RTK rarefaction, the Chao1 estimator, and Recon v2.1 estimates of unobserved clonotypes. For all TCRbeta clonotypes obtained by the gDNA method from several donors, generation probabilities were computed with OLGA. Drawn from immuneACCESS, this table holds only the in-frame rearrangements with V and J called that TCRdb kept. Clones are partly lost; checked studies trace under half to an unresolved V gene and leave the rest unexplained. V and J calls and clone size are copied from that table; D and trimming were computed from the DNA. For this sample there are about 2.1 million clones; around 93% appear just once. The top ten hold 1.7% of the sample.

The receptor was derived from a man in his late teens or twenties in good health. Some clones in this sample may be carry-over from other donors' samples. Material: naive CD8+ T cells from PBMCs. The cell subset or site label, read with the paper, signifies: CD45RA+CCR7+.

The nucleotides are TGCGCCAGCAGCCCCGGACGGGGGGCCCTCTCCCTCTACGAGCAGTACTTC. Its translation reads: CASSPGRGALSLYEQYF. The chain was built from TRBV5-1 and TRBJ2-7; TRBD2 is perhaps the D gene, given 7 matching bases. CDR1 and CDR2 are drawn from the germline V gene: SGHRS, YFSETQ. The CDR3 sequence holds 17 residues, the cysteine and phenylalanine included. The CDR3 DNA has 51 bases and is translated from base 1. Cut back by 4 bases and 3 bases, the V and J ends lie 23 bases apart.